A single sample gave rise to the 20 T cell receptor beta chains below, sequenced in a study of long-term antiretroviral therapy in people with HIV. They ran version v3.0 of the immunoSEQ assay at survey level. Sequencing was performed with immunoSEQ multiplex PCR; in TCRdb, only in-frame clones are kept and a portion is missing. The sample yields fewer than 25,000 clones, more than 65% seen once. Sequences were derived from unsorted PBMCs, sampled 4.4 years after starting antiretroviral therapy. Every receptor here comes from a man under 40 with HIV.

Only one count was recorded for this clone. CDR3 sequence: CASSQQGSTGELFF. Written as DNA, the CDR3 is TGTGCCAGCAGCCAACAGGGGAGCACCGGGGAGCTGTTTTTT. The V call is TRBV14, the J call TRBJ2-2; a weak D match, TRBD1 (6 bases). V lost 2 bases to trimming and J lost 4 bases, with 8 bases between them. This CDR3 spans 14 amino acids. The germline V gene has CDR1 SGHDN and CDR2 FVKESK.

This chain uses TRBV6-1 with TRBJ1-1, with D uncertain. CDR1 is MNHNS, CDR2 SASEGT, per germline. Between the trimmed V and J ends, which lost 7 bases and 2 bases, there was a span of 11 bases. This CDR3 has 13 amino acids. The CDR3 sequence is CASTWEKNTEAFF. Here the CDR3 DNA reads TGTGCCAGCACGTGGGAGAAAAACACTGAAGCTTTCTTT.

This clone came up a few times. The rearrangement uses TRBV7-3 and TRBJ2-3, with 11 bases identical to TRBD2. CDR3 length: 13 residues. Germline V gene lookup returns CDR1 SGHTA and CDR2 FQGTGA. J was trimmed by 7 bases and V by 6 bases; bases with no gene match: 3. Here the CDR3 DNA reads TGTGCCAGCAGTTTAGCGGGAGGGAATACGCAGTATTTT. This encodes CASSLAGGNTQYF.

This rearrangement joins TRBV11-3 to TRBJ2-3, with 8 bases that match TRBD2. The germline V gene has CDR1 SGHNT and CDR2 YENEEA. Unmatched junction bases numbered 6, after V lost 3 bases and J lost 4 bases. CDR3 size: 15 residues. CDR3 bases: TGTGCCAGCAGCTTTAGCGGGACGGGGGCAGATACGCAGTATTTT. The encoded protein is CASSFSGTGADTQYF.

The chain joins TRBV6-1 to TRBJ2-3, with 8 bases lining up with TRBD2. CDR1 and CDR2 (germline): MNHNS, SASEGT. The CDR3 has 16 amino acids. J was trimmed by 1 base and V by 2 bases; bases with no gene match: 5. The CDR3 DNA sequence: TGTGCCAGCAGTGAATCCGGGGGGGCACGCACAGATACGCAGTATTTT. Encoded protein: CASSESGGARTDTQYF.

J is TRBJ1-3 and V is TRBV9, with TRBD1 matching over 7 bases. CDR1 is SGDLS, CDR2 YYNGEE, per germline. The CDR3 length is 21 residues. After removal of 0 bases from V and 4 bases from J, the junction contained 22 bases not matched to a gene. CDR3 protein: CASSVEPTRQGWGKAGNTIYF. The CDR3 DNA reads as TGTGCCAGCAGCGTAGAACCTACTAGACAGGGATGGGGTAAGGCGGGAAACACCATATATTTT.

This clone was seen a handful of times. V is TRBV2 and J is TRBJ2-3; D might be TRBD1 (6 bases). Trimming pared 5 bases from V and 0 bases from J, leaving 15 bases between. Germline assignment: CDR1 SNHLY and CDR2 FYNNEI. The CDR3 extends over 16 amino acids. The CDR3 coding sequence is TGTGCCAGCAGTTCGCCTACAGGGTTTAGCACAGATACGCAGTATTTT. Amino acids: CASSSPTGFSTDTQYF.

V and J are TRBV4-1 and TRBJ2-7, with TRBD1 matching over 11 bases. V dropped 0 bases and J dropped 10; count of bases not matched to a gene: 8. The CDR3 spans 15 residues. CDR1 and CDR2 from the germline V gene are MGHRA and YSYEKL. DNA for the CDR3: TGCGCCAGCAGCCAAGATTTTGGACAGGGGGCGCGTCAGTACTTC. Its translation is CASSQDFGQGARQYF.

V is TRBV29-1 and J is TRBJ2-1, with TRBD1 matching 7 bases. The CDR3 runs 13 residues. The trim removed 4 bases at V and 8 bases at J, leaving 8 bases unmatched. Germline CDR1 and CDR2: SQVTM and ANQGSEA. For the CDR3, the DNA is TGCAGCGTTGTCTCAGGGGGTAATGATGAGCAGTTCTTC. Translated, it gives CSVVSGGNDEQFF.

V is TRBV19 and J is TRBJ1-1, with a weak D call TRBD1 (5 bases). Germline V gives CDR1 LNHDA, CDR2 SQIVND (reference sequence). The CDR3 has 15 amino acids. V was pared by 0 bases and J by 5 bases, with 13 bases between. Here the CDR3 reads CASSIDWQGGTEAFF. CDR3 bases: TGTGCCAGTAGTATAGATTGGCAGGGAGGAACTGAAGCTTTCTTT. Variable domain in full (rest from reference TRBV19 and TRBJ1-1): DGGITQSPKYLFRKEGQNVTLSCEQNLNHDAMYWYRQDPGQGLRLIYYSQIVNDFQKGDIAEGYSVSREKKESFPLTVTSAQKNPTAFYLCASSIDWQGGTEAFFGQGTRLTVV.

The CDR3 bases are TGTGCCAGCAGCGTAGTTGTGAGAGAGAACACTGAAGCTTTCTTT. It encodes CASSVVVRENTEAFF. V gene TRBV9 combines with J gene TRBJ1-1; no definite D call. V was trimmed by 0 bases and J by 1 base, leaving 10 bases between them. CDR3 length: 15 residues. The germline V gene encodes CDR1 SGDLS and CDR2 YYNGEE.

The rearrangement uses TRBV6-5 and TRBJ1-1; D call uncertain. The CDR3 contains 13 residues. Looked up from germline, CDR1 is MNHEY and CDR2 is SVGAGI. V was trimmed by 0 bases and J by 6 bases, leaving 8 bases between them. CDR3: CASSYSIGPEAFF. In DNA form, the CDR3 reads TGTGCCAGCAGTTACTCGATTGGACCTGAAGCTTTCTTT.

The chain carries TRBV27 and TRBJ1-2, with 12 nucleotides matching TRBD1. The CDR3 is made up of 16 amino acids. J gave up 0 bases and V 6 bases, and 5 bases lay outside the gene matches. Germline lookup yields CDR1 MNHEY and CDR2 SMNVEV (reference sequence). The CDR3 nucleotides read TGTGCCAGCAGCTGGGGACAGGGGGCCGCTAACTATGGCTACACCTTC. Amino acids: CASSWGQGAANYGYTF.

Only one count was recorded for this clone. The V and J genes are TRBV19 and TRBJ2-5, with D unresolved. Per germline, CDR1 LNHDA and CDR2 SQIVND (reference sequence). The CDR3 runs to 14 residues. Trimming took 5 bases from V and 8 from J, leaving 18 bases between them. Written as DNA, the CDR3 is TGTGCCAGTAGTTTGGGCTCCTCCCACGGAACCCAGTACTTC. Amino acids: CASSLGSSHGTQYF.

The CDR3 loop reads CASSISTENTGELFF. DNA for the CDR3: TGTGCCAGCAGTATCTCTACAGAGAACACCGGGGAGCTGTTTTTT. The chain joins TRBV6-5 to TRBJ2-2, with D unclear. Germline V lookup: CDR1 MNHEY, CDR2 SVGAGI. The germline V and J ends were trimmed by 5 bases and 1 base, with 11 bases remaining between them. This CDR3 region has 15 residues.

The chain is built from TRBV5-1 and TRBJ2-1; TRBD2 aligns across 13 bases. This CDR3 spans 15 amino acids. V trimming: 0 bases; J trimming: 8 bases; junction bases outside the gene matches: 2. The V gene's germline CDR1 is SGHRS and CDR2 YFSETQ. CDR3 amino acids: CASSLGTSGGYEQFF. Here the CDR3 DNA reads TGCGCCAGCAGCTTGGGGACTAGCGGGGGTTATGAGCAGTTCTTC.

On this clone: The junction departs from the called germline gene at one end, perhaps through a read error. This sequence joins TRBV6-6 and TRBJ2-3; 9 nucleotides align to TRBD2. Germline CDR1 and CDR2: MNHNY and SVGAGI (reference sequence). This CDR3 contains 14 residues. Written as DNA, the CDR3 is TGTGCCAGCAGTCCCAATTACCCCAGCGGGGGGTTAGATTTT. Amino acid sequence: CASSPNYPSGGLDF.

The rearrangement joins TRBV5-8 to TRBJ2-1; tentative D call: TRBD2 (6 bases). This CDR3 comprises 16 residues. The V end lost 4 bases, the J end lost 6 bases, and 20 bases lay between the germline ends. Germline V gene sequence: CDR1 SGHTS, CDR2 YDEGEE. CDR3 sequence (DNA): TGTGCCAGCAGCGTAGGAATTCGACTAGTCGGCAATGAGCAGTTCTTC. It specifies CASSVGIRLVGNEQFF.

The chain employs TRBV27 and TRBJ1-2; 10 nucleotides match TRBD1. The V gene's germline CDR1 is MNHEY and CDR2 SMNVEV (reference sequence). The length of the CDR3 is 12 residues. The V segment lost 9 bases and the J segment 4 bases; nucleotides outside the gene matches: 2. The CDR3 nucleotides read TGTGCCAGTCGACAGGGGGCCTATGGCTACACCTTC. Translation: CASRQGAYGYTF.

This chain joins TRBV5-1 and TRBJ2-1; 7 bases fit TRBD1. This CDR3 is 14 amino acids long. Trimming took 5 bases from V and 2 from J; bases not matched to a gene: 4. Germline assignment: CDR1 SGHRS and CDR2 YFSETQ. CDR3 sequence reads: CASRTGTPYNEQFF. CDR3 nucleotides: TGCGCCAGCAGGACAGGGACCCCCTACAATGAGCAGTTCTTC.